This TCR beta chain was sequenced in a study of OX40 agonist ivuxolimab in advanced cancers. Study details: In three patients, partial responses were observed, one with hepatocellular carcinoma and two with cutaneous melanoma.

TCRdb keeps only in-frame clones here, not all; method: immunoSEQ multiplex PCR. Among around 80,000 clones, 70% to 90% were seen once, and the ten largest hold over 2%. The CDR3 length is 13 residues. Germline V gene data show CDR1 as LNHDA and CDR2 as SQIVND (reference sequence). With 5 bases removed from V and 6 bases from J, the gap between germline ends came to 8 bases. The chain combines TRBV19 with TRBJ1-6; TRBD1 might be the D (6 bases). The TCR was taken from an adult with an advanced solid tumor such as melanoma, head and neck, liver or kidney cancer. Sequencing used CD4+ or CD8+ T cells sorted from blood, obtained in a trial of the OX40 agonist ivuxolimab. CDR3 loop: CASSGTLNSPLHF. CDR3 DNA: TGTGCCAGTAGTGGGACACTTAATTCACCCCTCCACTTT.